This TCR beta chain was captured in a study of graft-versus-host responses after intestinal transplantation. At the level of the study: Each recipient received a multivisceral, liver-intestinal, or isolated intestinal graft. Induction with anti-thymocyte globulin, then tacrolimus and steroids for three to four years, was given to all recipients.

Study-level results: Peak levels of circulating GvH clones tracked with early post-transplant HvG declines.

Germline V gene lookup returns CDR1 SNHLY and CDR2 FYNNEI. V lost 6 bases to trimming and J lost 5 bases; unmatched junction nucleotides: 7. There are 13 residues in the CDR3. With respect to this clone: Its antigen is unknown.

Here immunoSEQ multiplex PCR was the method, and the copy in TCRdb shows in-frame clones only, minus some. The table has 20,000 to 25,000 clones, roughly 89% seen once. This TCR came from a human patient who received an intestinal transplant, so some T cells may come from the graft donor. The genes are TRBV2 and TRBJ2-7; 7 positions match TRBD2. The sequencing here drew on PBMCs, taken around 65 days after intestinal transplantation. CDR3 loop: CASRPGLVDEQYF. CDR3 sequence (DNA): TGTGCCAGCAGACCTGGACTAGTGGACGAGCAGTACTTC.